The 24 T cell receptor beta chains below were found in one sample sequenced in a study of T cell responses to AZD1222 COVID-19 vaccine. Here immunoSEQ multiplex PCR was the method, and the copy in TCRdb shows in-frame clones only, minus some. The sample yields over 150,000 clones, 92% seen once. Material: peripheral blood, obtained on day 0 of MenACWY control vaccination. These receptors all stem from an adult in good health.

The V call is TRBV19, the J call TRBJ1-1; the match to TRBD1 covers 8 bases. CDR3 length equals 15 residues. V dropped 5 bases and J dropped 7; count of bases not matched to a gene: 12. CDR1 is LNHDA and CDR2 is SQIVND in the germline V gene (reference sequence). CDR3 in amino acids: CASSPGQGKGGEAFF. The CDR3 DNA sequence: TGTGCCAGTAGTCCAGGACAGGGAAAAGGAGGTGAAGCTTTCTTT.

This chain uses TRBV24-1 with TRBJ1-2; D perhaps matches TRBD1 (6 bases). CDR1 is KGHDR, CDR2 SFDVKD, per germline. Between the trimmed V and J ends, which lost 5 bases and 8 bases, there was a span of 17 bases. This CDR3 is built from 14 residues. The CDR3 DNA sequence: TGTGCCACCAGTGCAGAGGGGGTGTCTAGAGGCTACACCTTC. Residues: CATSAEGVSRGYTF.

CDR3 amino acids: CASSFPGQGVDEAFF. CDR3 bases: TGTGCCAGCAGTTTTCCGGGACAGGGGGTAGATGAAGCTTTCTTT. The genes are TRBV6-5 and TRBJ1-1; TRBD1 matches 11 bases. The CDR3 runs 15 residues. V lost 4 bases and J lost 7; bases outside the gene matches: 8. Germline V lookup: CDR1 MNHEY, CDR2 SVGAGI.

The chain couples TRBV29-1 to TRBJ2-7; TRBD2 is a possible D gene (6 bases). Trimming took off 6 bases at V and 6 bases at J, with 21 bases between the two ends. Germline V CDR1 and CDR2: SQVTM, ANQGSEA. CDR3 length: 14 residues. The CDR3 sequence: CSVLRPGPGGEQYF. The CDR3 DNA is TGCAGCGTCCTCCGTCCTGGGCCCGGGGGCGAGCAGTACTTC.

V is TRBV5-1 and J is TRBJ2-2, with no clear D. V shed 5 bases and J shed 4 bases, with 12 bases lying between them. CDR3 length equals 14 residues. Germline CDR1 and CDR2: SGHRS and YFSETQ. This chain's CDR3 is CASRLELGTGELFF. The CDR3 DNA is TGCGCCAGCAGGCTCGAGCTGGGCACCGGGGAGCTGTTTTTT. The full variable domain, rest sourced from reference TRBV5-1 and TRBJ2-2, is KAGVTQTPRYLIKTRGQQVTLSCSPISGHRSVSWYQQTPGQGLQFLFEYFSETQRNKGNFPGRFSGRQFSNSRSEMNVSTLELGDSALYLCASRLELGTGELFFGEGSRLTVL.

This rearrangement joins TRBV18 to TRBJ2-7; the match to TRBD2 covers 12 bases. Germline values: CDR1 KGHSH, CDR2 LQKENI. The V gene end was trimmed by 2 bases and the J gene end by 1 base; junction bases not matched to a gene: 6. This CDR3 contains 17 residues. The CDR3 DNA sequence: TGTGCCAGCTCACCAAGCGGACTAGCGGGAATATCCTACGAGCAGTACTTC. This encodes CASSPSGLAGISYEQYF. Full variable domain (rest looked up from reference TRBV18 and TRBJ2-7): NAGVMQNPRHLVRRRGQEARLRCSPMKGHSHVYWYRQLPEEGLKFMVYLQKENIIDESGMPKERFSAEFPKEGPSILRIQQVVRGDSAAYFCASSPSGLAGISYEQYFGPGTRLTVT.

V usage is TRBV5-6 and J usage is TRBJ1-1; 9 nucleotides agree with TRBD1. V dropped 3 bases and J dropped 4; count of bases not matched to a gene: 13. The CDR3 sequence is 17 residues long. CDR1 is SGHDT, CDR2 YYEEEE, per germline. CDR3 DNA: TGTGCCAGCAGCTCTCCGGGACAGGGTTTATTTGGCACTGAAGCTTTCTTT. Amino acids: CASSSPGQGLFGTEAFF.

The chain employs TRBV5-8 and TRBJ2-5; 8 nucleotides line up with TRBD1. Germline V gives CDR1 SGHTS, CDR2 YDEGEE. The CDR3 consists of 13 residues. The V gene end was trimmed by 5 bases and the J gene end by 7 bases; junction bases not matched to a gene: 7. The CDR3 nucleotides are TGTGCCAGCAGGACGACAGGGGTTGCGACCCAGTACTTC. Translating gives CASRTTGVATQYF.

This chain links TRBV5-6 with TRBJ2-1, with TRBD2 identical over 7 bases. CDR3 size: 12 residues. Trimming cost V 5 bases and J 12 bases; bases outside gene matches: 8. In germline, CDR1 is SGHDT, CDR2 YYEEEE. In DNA form, the CDR3 reads TGTGCCAGCAGGACGAGCGGGGCGGGGCAGTTCTTC. Its protein is CASRTSGAGQFF.

V is TRBV6-5 and J is TRBJ1-2; D possibly corresponds to TRBD1 (5 bases). The germline V gene has CDR1 MNHEY and CDR2 SVGAGI. Trimming took off 4 bases at V and 8 bases at J, with 20 bases between the two ends. The CDR3 totals 15 residues. The CDR3 loop reads CASSSTTGPSGGYTF. The CDR3 DNA follows: TGTGCCAGCAGTTCTACCACGGGGCCCTCGGGAGGCTACACCTTC.

V usage is TRBV7-3 and J usage is TRBJ2-2, with a possible D match to TRBD1 (6 bases). This CDR3 is 14 amino acids long. Germline loops: CDR1 SGHTA, CDR2 FQGTGA. Trimming took off 2 bases at V and 4 bases at J, with 8 bases between the two ends. DNA of the CDR3: TGTGCCAGCAGCTTACAGGGGCTCACCGGGGAGCTGTTTTTT. This sequence encodes CASSLQGLTGELFF.

This clone occurred once. The rearrangement joins TRBV3-1 (or the pseudogene TRBV3-2) to TRBJ1-2; the D is unclear. V dropped 4 bases and J dropped 7 bases, with 16 bases sitting between them. The CDR3 is 14 residues long. Germline assignment: CDR1 LGHDT and CDR2 YNNKEL (reference sequence). The CDR3 sequence: CASSPEARVAGYTF. CDR3 DNA: TGTGCCAGCAGCCCCGAGGCACGGGTGGCTGGCTACACCTTC.

The genes are TRBV3-1 (or the pseudogene TRBV3-2) and TRBJ2-2; no definite D call. The CDR3 length is 15 residues. The V gene's germline CDR1 is LGHDT and CDR2 YNNKEL (reference sequence). Trimming removed 0 bases from V and 8 bases from J, with 13 bases in between. The DNA of the CDR3 is TGTGCCAGCAGCCAAGACATATCTCACCCGGGGGAGCTGTTTTTT. This gives the protein CASSQDISHPGELFF.

This chain uses TRBV5-1 with TRBJ1-5, with TRBD1 matching over 10 bases. This CDR3 contains 15 residues. After removal of 4 bases from V and 7 bases from J, the junction contained 8 bases not matched to a gene. CDR1 is SGHRS, CDR2 YFSETQ, per germline. The CDR3 sequence: CASSMGTGERQPQHF. The CDR3 DNA sequence: TGCGCCAGCAGCATGGGGACAGGGGAAAGGCAGCCCCAGCATTTT.

This chain joins TRBV4-3 and TRBJ2-7; D might be TRBD2 (5 bases). The germline gives CDR1 LGHNA, CDR2 YSLEER. This CDR3 is 17 amino acids long. V gave up 0 bases and J gave up 3 bases, with 18 bases separating them. CDR3 protein: CASSQDVWGEIHYEQYF. The CDR3 DNA reads as TGCGCCAGCAGCCAAGACGTATGGGGAGAGATCCACTACGAGCAGTACTTC.

V and J are TRBV12-3 or TRBV12-4 and TRBJ1-1, with 9 bases that match TRBD1. The CDR3 totals 13 residues. V shed 7 bases and J 3 bases; nucleotides not matched to a gene: 3. The CDR3 bases are TGTGCCAGCAACAGGGGGCCCCACACTGAAGCTTTCTTT. It is translated as CASNRGPHTEAFF.

Details on this clone: The missing conserved phenylalanine or tryptophan at the end of this CDR3 makes a read error likely. The DNA is omitted, as the CDR3 cannot be located on it reliably, and the CDR3 follows TCRdb's listing. This chain links TRBV21-1 with TRBJ2-7; the table's D call of TRBD2 was not tested on the DNA. TRBV21-1 is recorded as a pseudogene. Termini included, the CDR3 measures 11 amino acids. The CDR3 loop is CASSKVSWGES.

This rearrangement joins TRBV29-1 to TRBJ1-2; tentative D call: TRBD1 (6 bases). V lost 7 bases, J lost 1 base, and 16 bases lay in between. This CDR3 contains 14 residues. Germline V lookup: CDR1 SQVTM, CDR2 ANQGSEA. Here the CDR3 reads CSGGSGALNYGYTF. The CDR3 DNA is TGCAGCGGAGGTTCAGGGGCCCTTAACTATGGCTACACCTTC.

This chain uses TRBV23-1 with TRBJ2-1; possible D gene TRBD2, 6 bases. TRBV23-1 falls under the ORF class, with uncertain function. The length of the CDR3 is 15 residues. Trimming removed 3 bases at V and 8 bases at J, with 17 bases between. CDR3 DNA sequence: TGCGCCAGCAGTCATCCGAGGGAGGCCGGGGATGAGCAGTTCTTC. It specifies CASSHPREAGDEQFF.

V is TRBV2 and J is TRBJ1-5; D unresolved. The germline V gene encodes CDR1 SNHLY and CDR2 FYNNEI. With 4 bases removed from V and 6 bases from J, the gap between germline ends came to 13 bases. CDR3 length: 14 residues. The CDR3 loop is CASSGVAGLQPQHF. DNA for the CDR3: TGTGCCAGCAGTGGCGTTGCTGGACTTCAGCCCCAGCATTTT.

There are a few counts of this clone. The rearrangement joins TRBV18 to TRBJ2-7; 12 bases align to TRBD2. The CDR3 spans 17 residues. Germline assignment: CDR1 KGHSH and CDR2 LQKENI. V lost 3 bases, J lost 6 bases, and 12 bases stayed unmatched. This CDR3 is CASSPGRFSTSGSEQYF. The CDR3 DNA sequence: TGTGCCAGCTCACCGGGACGGTTTTCGACTAGCGGGAGCGAGCAGTACTTC.

The V and J genes are TRBV28 and TRBJ2-6; weak D call: TRBD1 (5 bases). The germline CDR1 and CDR2 sequences are MDHEN and SYDVKM. The CDR3 extends over 14 amino acids. The V and J ends lost 6 bases and 2 bases respectively, with 8 bases between them. CDR3 region: CASSPGTGANVLTF. For the CDR3, the DNA is TGTGCCAGCAGCCCAGGGACTGGGGCCAACGTCCTGACTTTC.

The chain is built from TRBV6-6 and TRBJ1-6; possible D gene TRBD1, 5 bases. This CDR3 is 13 amino acids long. Per the germline V gene, CDR1 is MNHNY and CDR2 is SVGAGI (reference sequence). V was shortened by 8 bases and J by 8 bases, with 13 bases between the two germline ends. DNA of the CDR3: TGTGCCAGCGGGGGAACTAAGGATTCACCCCTCCACTTT. Translated, it gives CASGGTKDSPLHF.

In this sample, this clone turned up once. The rearrangement joins TRBV18 to TRBJ1-2; D is undetermined. This CDR3 comprises 13 residues. Germline V gives CDR1 KGHSH, CDR2 LQKENI. V was pared by 5 bases and J by 6 bases, with 13 bases between. The chain's CDR3 is CASSSDLGDGYTF. Here the CDR3 DNA reads TGTGCCAGCTCATCCGACCTAGGAGATGGCTACACCTTC.